This T cell receptor (beta chain) was found in a study of OX40 agonist ivuxolimab in advanced cancers. Generated by immunoSEQ multiplex PCR, the TCRdb table keeps only in-frame clones and is missing some. The data contain some 61,000 clones, roughly 80% of them singletons. Germline CDR1 reads SNHLY; CDR2 reads FYNNEI. The CDR3 sequence is 16 residues long. V was pared by 2 bases and J by 4 bases, with 16 bases between. Sequencing was performed on CD4+ or CD8+ T cells sorted from blood, taken in a trial of the OX40 agonist ivuxolimab. The V gene is TRBV2, the J gene TRBJ2-3; D is perhaps TRBD2 (5 bases). The receptor was derived from an adult with an advanced solid tumor such as melanoma, head and neck, liver or kidney cancer. The CDR3 DNA follows: TGTGCCAGCAGTGAATGGGCATCTCTCGGGGCAGATACGCAGTATTTT. Amino acid sequence: CASSEWASLGADTQYF. Full variable domain (outside the CDR3, taken from reference TRBV2 and TRBJ2-3): EPEVTQTPSHQVTQMGQEVILRCVPISNHLYFYWYRQILGQKVEFLVSFYNNEISEKSEIFDDQFSVERPDGSNFTLKIRSTKLEDSAMYFCASSEWASLGADTQYFGPGTRLTVL.